This T cell receptor (beta chain) is drawn from a study of T cells after yellow fever vaccination. Synthesis of TCR cDNA relied on 5'RACE template switching, which attached a universal primer site and UMIs. TCRdb re-called the 5' RACE reads with MiXCR, one entry per CDR3 protein. The table includes almost 600,000 distinct CDR3 sequences, 13% detected once. This clonotype was counted a few times. This specimen consisted of PBMCs, obtained on the day of the yellow fever booster vaccination. This clonotype originated in a man under 40 who received the YFV17D yellow fever vaccine.

The CDR3 DNA reads TGTGCCAGCACCGTAGAGGGGGCGAACACCGGGGAGCTGTTTTTT. Translated: CASTVEGANTGELFF. V is TRBV5-5 and J is TRBJ2-2; D is perhaps TRBD1 (6 bases). The germline V gene has CDR1 SGHKS and CDR2 YYEKEE (reference sequence). V was pared by 6 bases and J by 0 bases, with 12 bases between. The CDR3 is 15 residues long.